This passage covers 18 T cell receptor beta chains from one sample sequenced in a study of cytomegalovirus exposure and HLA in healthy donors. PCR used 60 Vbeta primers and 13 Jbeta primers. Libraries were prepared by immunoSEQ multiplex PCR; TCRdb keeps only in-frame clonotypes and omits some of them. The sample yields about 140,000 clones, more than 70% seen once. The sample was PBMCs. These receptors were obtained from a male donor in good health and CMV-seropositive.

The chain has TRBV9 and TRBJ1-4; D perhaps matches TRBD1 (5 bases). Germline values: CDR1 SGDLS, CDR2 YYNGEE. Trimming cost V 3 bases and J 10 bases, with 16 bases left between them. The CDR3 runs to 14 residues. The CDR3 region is CASSASGSLGKLFF. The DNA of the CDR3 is TGTGCCAGCAGCGCCTCAGGGTCGTTAGGAAAACTGTTTTTT.

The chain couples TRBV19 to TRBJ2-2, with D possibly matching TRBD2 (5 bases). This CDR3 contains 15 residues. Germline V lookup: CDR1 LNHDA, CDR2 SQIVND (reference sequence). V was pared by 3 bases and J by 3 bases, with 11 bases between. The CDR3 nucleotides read TGTGCCAGTAGTATGCGACGGGATTACACCGGGGAGCTGTTTTTT. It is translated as CASSMRRDYTGELFF.

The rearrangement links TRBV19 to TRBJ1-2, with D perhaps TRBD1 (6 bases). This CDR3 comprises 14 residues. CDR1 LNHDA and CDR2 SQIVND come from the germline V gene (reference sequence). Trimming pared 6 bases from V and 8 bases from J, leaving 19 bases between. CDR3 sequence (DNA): TGTGCCAGTAGCCCTACCTACAGGGCCGGCGGCTACACCTTC. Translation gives CASSPTYRAGGYTF.

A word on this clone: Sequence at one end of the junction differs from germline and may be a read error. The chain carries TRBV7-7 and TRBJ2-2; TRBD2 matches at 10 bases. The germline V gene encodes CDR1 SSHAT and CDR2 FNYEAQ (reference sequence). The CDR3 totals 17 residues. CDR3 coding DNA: TGTGCTAGCAGCTACTCAGCGGGAGGGCCGAACACCGGGGAGCTGTTTTTT. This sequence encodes CASSYSAGGPNTGELFF.

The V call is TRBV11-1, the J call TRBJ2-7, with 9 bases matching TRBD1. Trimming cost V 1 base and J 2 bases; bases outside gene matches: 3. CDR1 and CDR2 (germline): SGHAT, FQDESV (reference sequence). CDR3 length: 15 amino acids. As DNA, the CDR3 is TGTGCCAGCAGCTTAGTAGGGACAGGGACCTACGAGCAGTACTTC. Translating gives CASSLVGTGTYEQYF.

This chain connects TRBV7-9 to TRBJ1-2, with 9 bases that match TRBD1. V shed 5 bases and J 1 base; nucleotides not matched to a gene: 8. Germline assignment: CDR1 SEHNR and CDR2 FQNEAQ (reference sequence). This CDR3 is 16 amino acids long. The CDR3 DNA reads TGTGCCAGCAGCCCCGGGACAGGGACAAGTAACTATGGCTACACCTTC. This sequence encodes CASSPGTGTSNYGYTF.

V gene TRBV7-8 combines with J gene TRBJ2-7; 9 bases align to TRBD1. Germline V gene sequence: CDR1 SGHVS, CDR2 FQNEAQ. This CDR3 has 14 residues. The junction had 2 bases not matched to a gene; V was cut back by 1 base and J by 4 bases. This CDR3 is CASSLGDREYEQYF. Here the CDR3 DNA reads TGTGCCAGCAGCTTAGGGGACAGGGAATACGAGCAGTACTTC. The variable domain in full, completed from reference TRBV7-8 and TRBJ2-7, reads GAGVSQSPRYKVAKRGQDVALRCDPISGHVSLFWYQQALGQGPEFLTYFQNEAQLDKSGLPSDRFFAERPEGSVSTLKIQRTQQEDSAVYLCASSLGDREYEQYFGPGTRLTVT.

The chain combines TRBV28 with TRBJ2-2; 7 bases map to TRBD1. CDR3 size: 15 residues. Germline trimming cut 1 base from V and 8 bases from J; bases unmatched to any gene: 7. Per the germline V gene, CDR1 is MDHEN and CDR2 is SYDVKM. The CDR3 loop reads CASSLSDRVVGELFF. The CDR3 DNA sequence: TGTGCCAGCAGTTTATCCGACAGGGTAGTGGGGGAGCTGTTTTTT.

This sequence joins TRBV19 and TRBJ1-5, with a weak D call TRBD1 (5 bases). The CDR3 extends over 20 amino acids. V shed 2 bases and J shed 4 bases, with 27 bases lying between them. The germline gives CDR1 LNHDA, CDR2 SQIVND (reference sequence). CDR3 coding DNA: TGTGCCAGTAGTATATTCGCCCGGACTCAGGGAGCGGGGCCGAATCAGCCCCAGCATTTT. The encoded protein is CASSIFARTQGAGPNQPQHF.

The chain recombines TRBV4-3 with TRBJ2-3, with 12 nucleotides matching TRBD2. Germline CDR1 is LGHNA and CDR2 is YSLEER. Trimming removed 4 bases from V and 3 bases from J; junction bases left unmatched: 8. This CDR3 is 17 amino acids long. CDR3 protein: CASSPQILAGGTDTQYF. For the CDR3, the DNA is TGCGCCAGCAGCCCCCAAATACTAGCGGGAGGTACAGATACGCAGTATTTT.

CDR3 residues: CASSMGDTTGELFF. CDR3 nucleotides: TGTGCCAGCAGCATGGGGGACACCACCGGGGAGCTGTTTTTT. The rearrangement links TRBV5-4 to TRBJ2-2; maybe TRBD1 (6 bases). The length of the CDR3 is 14 residues. V was shortened by 4 bases and J by 4 bases, with 11 bases between the two germline ends. Germline V gives CDR1 SGHNT, CDR2 YYREEE (reference sequence).

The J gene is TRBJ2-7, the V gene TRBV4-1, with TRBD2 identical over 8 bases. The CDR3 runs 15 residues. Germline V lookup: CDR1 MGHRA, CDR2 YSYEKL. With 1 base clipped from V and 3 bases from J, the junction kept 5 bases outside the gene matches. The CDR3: CASSQVTGGIYEQYF. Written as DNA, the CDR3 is TGCGCCAGCAGCCAAGTTACGGGAGGGATCTACGAGCAGTACTTC.

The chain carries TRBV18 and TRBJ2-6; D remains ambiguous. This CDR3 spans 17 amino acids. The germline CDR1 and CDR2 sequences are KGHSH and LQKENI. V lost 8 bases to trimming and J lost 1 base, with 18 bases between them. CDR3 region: CASTRPEAESGANVLTF. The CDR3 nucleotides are TGTGCCAGCACAAGACCCGAGGCCGAGTCTGGGGCCAACGTCCTGACTTTC.

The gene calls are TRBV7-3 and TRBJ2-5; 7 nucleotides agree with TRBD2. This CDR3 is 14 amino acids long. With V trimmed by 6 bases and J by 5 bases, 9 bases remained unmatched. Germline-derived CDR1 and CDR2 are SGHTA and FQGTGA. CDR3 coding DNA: TGTGCCAGCAGTCCAGCGGGGTGGGGGGAGACCCAGTACTTC. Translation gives CASSPAGWGETQYF.

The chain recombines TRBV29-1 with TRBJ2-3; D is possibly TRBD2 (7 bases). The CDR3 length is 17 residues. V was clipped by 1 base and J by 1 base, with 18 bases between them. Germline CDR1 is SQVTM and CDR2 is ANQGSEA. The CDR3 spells CSVEVPPGAGGTDTQYF. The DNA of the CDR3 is TGCAGCGTTGAAGTTCCCCCGGGGGCGGGAGGCACAGATACGCAGTATTTT.

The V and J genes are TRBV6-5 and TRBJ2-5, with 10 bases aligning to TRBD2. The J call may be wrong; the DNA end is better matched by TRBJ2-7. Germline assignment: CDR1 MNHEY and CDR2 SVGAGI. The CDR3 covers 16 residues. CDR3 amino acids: CASSYGLAGVGYEQYF. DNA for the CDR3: TGTGCCAGCAGTTATGGGCTAGCGGGAGTAGGGTACGAGCAGTACTTC.

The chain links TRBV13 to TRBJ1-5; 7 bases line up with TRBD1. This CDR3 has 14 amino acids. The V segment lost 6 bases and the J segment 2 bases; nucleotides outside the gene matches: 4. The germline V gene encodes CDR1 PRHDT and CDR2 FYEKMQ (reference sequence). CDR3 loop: CASSKDRGNQPQHF. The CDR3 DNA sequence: TGTGCCAGCAGTAAAGACAGGGGCAATCAGCCCCAGCATTTT.

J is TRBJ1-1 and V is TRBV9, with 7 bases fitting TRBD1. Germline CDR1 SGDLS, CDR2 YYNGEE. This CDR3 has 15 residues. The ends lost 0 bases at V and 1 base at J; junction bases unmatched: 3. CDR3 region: CASSVAQGENTEAFF. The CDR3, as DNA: TGTGCCAGCAGCGTAGCTCAGGGGGAGAACACTGAAGCTTTCTTT.